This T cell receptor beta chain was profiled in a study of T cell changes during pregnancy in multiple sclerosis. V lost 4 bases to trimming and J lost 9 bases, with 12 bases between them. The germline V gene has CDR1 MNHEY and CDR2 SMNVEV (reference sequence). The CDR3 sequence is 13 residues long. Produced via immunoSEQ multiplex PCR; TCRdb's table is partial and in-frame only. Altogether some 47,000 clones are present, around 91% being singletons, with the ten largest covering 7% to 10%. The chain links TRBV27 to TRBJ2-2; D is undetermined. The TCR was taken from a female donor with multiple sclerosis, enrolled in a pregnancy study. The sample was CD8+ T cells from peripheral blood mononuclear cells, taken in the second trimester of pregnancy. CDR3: CASSYMESRELFF. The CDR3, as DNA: TGTGCCAGCAGTTATATGGAGAGCCGGGAGCTGTTTTTT.